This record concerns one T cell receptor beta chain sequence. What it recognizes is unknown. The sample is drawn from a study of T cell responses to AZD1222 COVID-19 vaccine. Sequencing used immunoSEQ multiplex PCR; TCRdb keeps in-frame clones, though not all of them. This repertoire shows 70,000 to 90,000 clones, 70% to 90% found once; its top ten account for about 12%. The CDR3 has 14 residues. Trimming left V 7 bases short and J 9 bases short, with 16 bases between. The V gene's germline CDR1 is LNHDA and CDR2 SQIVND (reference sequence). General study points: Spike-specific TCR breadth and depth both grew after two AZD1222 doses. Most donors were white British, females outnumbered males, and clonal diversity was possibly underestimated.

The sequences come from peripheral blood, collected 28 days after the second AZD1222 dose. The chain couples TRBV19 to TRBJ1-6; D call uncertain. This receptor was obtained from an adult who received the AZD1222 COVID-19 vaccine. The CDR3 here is CASKGIDTASPLHF. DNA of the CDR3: TGTGCCAGTAAAGGCATCGACACAGCTTCACCCCTCCACTTT.